This paragraph reports one T cell receptor (beta chain). The antigen is undetermined. TCRdb fed the reads into MiXCR, producing one record per CDR3 protein. The sample lists about 740,000 distinct CDR3 sequences; less than 40% were seen once. The CDR3 has 14 amino acids. Germline values: CDR1 MNHEY, CDR2 SVGAGI. V trimming: 6 bases; J trimming: 8 bases; junction bases outside the gene matches: 7. The sample comes from a study of T cell repertoires in cytomegalovirus infection. Whole-study context: Indications came from public TCR beta signatures; they pointed to CMV infection and to a matching HLA type. Study-level points and caveats: Cumulated frequencies of public TCR beta families served to identify carriers of CMV plus the relevant HLA. HLA-C-restricted TCR beta clonotypes specific for CMV led the ex vivo response.

The specimen was PBMCs. The chain is built from TRBV6-5 and TRBJ2-1, with 10 nucleotides matching TRBD2. The source is a human donor in good health (CMV status not recorded). Some clones in this sample may be carry-over from other donors' samples. CDR3 coding DNA: TGTGCCAGCAGCAAAGCGGGGGGGCCGTATGAGCAGTTCTTC. It codes for CASSKAGGPYEQFF.